This T cell receptor (beta chain) came from a study of beta chain features in type 1 diabetes. Study outcomes and limitations: More deletions and fewer insertions at VDJ junctions were found in patients with type 1 diabetes. cDNA-based reads could over-represent cells with high TCR expression. In all four CD4+ subsets, TCRB CDR3 length was significantly, moderately reduced in type 1 diabetes.

CD4+ naive, central memory, regulatory and stem cell-like memory cells were sorted via CD45RO/CCR7/CD25/CD127/CD95/CD27. This clone has more than one count but fewer than ten. What it binds is unknown. Expressed TCRB transcripts were sequenced because the entire RNA isolate underwent reverse transcription. Profiled with immunoSEQ multiplex PCR; TCRdb holds only in-frame clones, not every one. The sample has 310,000 or so clones, approximately 10% seen once. The sequencing sample was made of central memory CD4+ T cells from blood. The receptor was isolated from a man aged 30-40 years with type 1 diabetes.

The DNA for the CDR3 is TGTGCCAGCAGCTTAACCCCCGGGGAATACGAGCAGTACTTC. Its translation: CASSLTPGEYEQYF. The rearrangement links TRBV7-2 to TRBJ2-7; D might be TRBD2 (5 bases). Germline-derived CDR1 and CDR2 are SGHTA and FQGNSA. V shed 2 bases and J shed 4 bases, with 12 bases lying between them. The CDR3 covers 14 residues.